These 27 T cell receptor beta chains came from one sample sequenced in a study of T cell repertoires in cytomegalovirus infection. TCRdb ran MiXCR on the reads and lists one entry per CDR3 protein. The repertoire has around 770,000 distinct CDR3 sequences, approximately 32% of them found once; the top ten carry roughly 14%. Their antigens are not known. The source material was cultured CD8+ T cells from PBMCs, sampled from culture after CMV antigen stimulation. The receptors were sampled from a human donor in good health (CMV status not recorded). Some clones in this sample may be carry-over from other donors' samples.

This clonotype was recorded many times. V and J are TRBV10-3 and TRBJ2-1; 8 bases agree with TRBD1. V shed 3 bases, J shed 1 base, and the junction held 8 bases outside the gene matches. CDR1 ENHRY and CDR2 SYGVKD come from the germline V gene. This CDR3 has 17 amino acids. CDR3 residues: CAISDSGGSGSYNEQFF. The CDR3 DNA sequence: TGTGCCATCAGTGACTCAGGGGGCTCTGGGTCCTACAATGAGCAGTTCTTC.

The CDR3 is CASSYRVSPYEQYF. The CDR3 DNA reads TGTGCCAGCAGTTATAGGGTATCGCCCTACGAGCAGTACTTC. The gene calls are TRBV6-5 and TRBJ2-7; D gene ambiguous. CDR3 size: 14 residues. V was clipped by 3 bases and J by 2 bases, with 11 bases between them. The germline gives CDR1 MNHEY, CDR2 SVGAGI.

The DNA for the CDR3 is TGTGCCAGCAGTTCCTTAGGGGTTTATAGCAATCAGCCCCAGCATTTT. Translated: CASSSLGVYSNQPQHF. This chain uses TRBV27 with TRBJ1-5, with TRBD1 as a possible D gene (5 bases). CDR1 and CDR2 (germline): MNHEY, SMNVEV (reference sequence). The V end lost 4 bases, the J end lost 0 bases, and 13 bases lay between the germline ends. This CDR3 region has 16 residues.

The sample holds many counts of this clonotype. The chain links TRBV7-9 to TRBJ1-5; D not certain. Germline V gives CDR1 SEHNR, CDR2 FQNEAQ (reference sequence). The CDR3 has 16 amino acids. V was clipped by 1 base and J by 2 bases, with 12 bases between them. This CDR3 reads CASSLEILGGNQPQHF. CDR3 in DNA: TGTGCCAGCAGCTTAGAGATATTGGGAGGCAATCAGCCCCAGCATTTT. Supplemented by reference TRBV7-9 and TRBJ1-5, the full variable domain reads DTGVSQNPRHKITKRGQNVTFRCDPISEHNRLYWYRQTLGQGPEFLTYFQNEAQLEKSRLLSDRFSAERPKGSFSTLEIQRTEQGDSAMYLCASSLEILGGNQPQHFGDGTRLSIL.

This clonotype was seen only a few times. This chain links TRBV12-3 or TRBV12-4 with TRBJ1-5, with a possible D match to TRBD1 (5 bases). With 2 bases removed from V and 5 bases from J, the gap between germline ends came to 16 bases. The CDR3 sequence is 16 residues long. The CDR3 loop reads CASSLIIAGRHQPQHF. CDR3 DNA sequence: TGTGCCAGCAGTTTAATAATCGCAGGGCGACATCAGCCCCAGCATTTT.

J is TRBJ2-2 and V is TRBV19; perhaps TRBD1 as D (6 bases). V dropped 4 bases and J dropped 7 bases, with 16 bases sitting between them. This CDR3 region has 15 residues. CDR1 is LNHDA, CDR2 SQIVND, per germline (reference sequence). The CDR3 DNA follows: TGTGCCAGTAGTACCCGTTGGGGGCTTAGCGGGGAGCTGTTTTTT. It encodes CASSTRWGLSGELFF. Based on the CDR3 plus reference TRBV19 and TRBJ2-2, the full variable domain is DGGITQSPKYLFRKEGQNVTLSCEQNLNHDAMYWYRQDPGQGLRLIYYSQIVNDFQKGDIAEGYSVSREKKESFPLTVTSAQKNPTAFYLCASSTRWGLSGELFFGEGSRLTVL.

This clonotype came up many times. J is TRBJ1-6 and V is TRBV10-3; D might be TRBD1 (6 bases). Germline lookup yields CDR1 ENHRY and CDR2 SYGVKD. The CDR3 extends over 19 amino acids. V was pared by 0 bases and J by 14 bases, with 29 bases between. The CDR3 bases are TGTGCCATCAGTGAGTCGAGAAGGGGGGCCTTAAACTTAATGAGGACCCTCCACTTT. Translated, it gives CAISESRRGALNLMRTLHF.

This clonotype was counted a single time. This chain joins TRBV7-9 and TRBJ2-1; D gene unclear. Germline V CDR1 and CDR2: SEHNR, FQNEAQ (reference sequence). The CDR3 spans 16 residues. Between the trimmed V and J ends, which lost 2 bases and 5 bases, there was a span of 16 bases. The CDR3 bases are TGTGCCAGCAGCTTACCGAGACAAGCTCCGGACAATGAGCAGTTCTTC. Translated, it gives CASSLPRQAPDNEQFF.

This rearrangement joins TRBV7-6 to TRBJ1-3; 8 positions agree with TRBD1. CDR1 is SGHVS, CDR2 FNYEAQ, per germline. The length of the CDR3 is 14 residues. V lost 4 bases, J lost 8 bases, and 7 bases stayed unmatched. For the CDR3, the DNA is TGTGCCAGCAGCTCGCCCGACAGGGGATACACCATATATTTT. Protein sequence: CASSSPDRGYTIYF.

This chain joins TRBV29-1 and TRBJ1-1; D is unclear. The ends were cut back, 0 bases at V and 8 bases at J, with 19 bases in the middle. CDR1 and CDR2 (germline): SQVTM, ANQGSEA. This CDR3 region has 15 residues. Here the CDR3 reads CSVEDRVMGKSEAFF. The CDR3, as DNA: TGCAGCGTTGAAGATCGGGTCATGGGGAAGTCAGAAGCTTTCTTT.

This chain connects TRBV27 to TRBJ2-7, with 7 bases lining up with TRBD1. J gave up 1 base and V 6 bases, and 12 bases lay outside the gene matches. Germline V gives CDR1 MNHEY, CDR2 SMNVEV (reference sequence). The CDR3 extends over 16 amino acids. CDR3 sequence reads: CASSRPPGTASYEQYF. For the CDR3, the DNA is TGTGCCAGCAGCCGGCCCCCCGGGACAGCTTCCTACGAGCAGTACTTC.

This clonotype was seen more than once but under ten times. V gene TRBV7-6 combines with J gene TRBJ2-6; a possible D gene is TRBD2 (5 bases). Germline V gene data show CDR1 as SGHVS and CDR2 as FNYEAQ. V dropped 0 bases and J dropped 3 bases, with 6 bases sitting between them. The CDR3 contains 15 residues. In DNA, the CDR3 is TGTGCCAGCAGCTTAGCGGAGGTTGGGGCCAACGTCCTGACTTTC. Its protein product is CASSLAEVGANVLTF.

This clonotype was detected ten times or more. The chain couples TRBV7-2 to TRBJ1-1, with 10 bases matching TRBD1. The J segment lost 0 bases and the V segment lost 2 bases, leaving 6 bases of the junction unmatched. The CDR3 length is 17 residues. From germline, CDR1 is SGHTA and CDR2 FQGNSA. The CDR3 DNA reads as TGTGCCAGCAGCTTAAGGACAGGGGGGATGCTGAACACTGAAGCTTTCTTT. This codes for CASSLRTGGMLNTEAFF.

The chain employs TRBV7-6 and TRBJ1-1; maybe TRBD1 (5 bases). Trimming took off 2 bases at V and 6 bases at J, with 16 bases between the two ends. The CDR3 is made up of 15 amino acids. Looked up from germline, CDR1 is SGHVS and CDR2 is FNYEAQ. The CDR3 region is CASSLRAQPGSEAFF. Written as DNA, the CDR3 is TGTGCCAGCAGCTTAAGGGCACAACCAGGGTCTGAAGCTTTCTTT. Together with reference TRBV7-6 and TRBJ1-1, the CDR3 gives the full variable domain: GAGVSQSPRYKVTKRGQDVALRCDPISGHVSLYWYRQALGQGPEFLTYFNYEAQQDKSGLPNDRFSAERPEGSISTLTIQRTEQRDSAMYRCASSLRAQPGSEAFFGQGTRLTVV.

This clonotype was seen more than once but under ten times. This chain links TRBV11-2 with TRBJ1-1; D is unresolved. Trimming removed 5 bases at V and 2 bases at J, with 12 bases between. There are 14 residues in the CDR3. Germline-derived CDR1 and CDR2 are SGHAT and FQNNGV. The CDR3 loop is CASSGEGFNTEAFF. DNA of the CDR3: TGTGCCAGCAGCGGTGAAGGGTTTAACACTGAAGCTTTCTTT.

J is TRBJ1-4 and V is TRBV12-5, with unresolved D. Trimming removed 10 bases at V and 0 bases at J, with 18 bases between. CDR3 length equals 16 residues. Germline lookup yields CDR1 LGHNT and CDR2 FRNRAP. DNA for the CDR3: TGTGCTATGTGCTACATCGCCCCCGCAACTAATGAAAAACTGTTTTTT. Amino acids: CAMCYIAPATNEKLFF.

The V call is TRBV12-3 or TRBV12-4, the J call TRBJ2-3, with D perhaps given as TRBD1 or TRBD2 (5 bases each). V was shortened by 7 bases and J by 1 base, with 15 bases between the two germline ends. The length of the CDR3 is 15 residues. The CDR3 spells CASTGDVGGTDTQYF. Here the CDR3 DNA reads TGTGCCAGCACCGGGGACGTTGGAGGCACAGATACGCAGTATTTT.

This clonotype was picked up one time. The genes are TRBV2 and TRBJ2-3, with 15 bases aligning to TRBD2. CDR1 is SNHLY and CDR2 is FYNNEI in the germline V gene. Unmatched junction bases numbered 4, after V lost 6 bases and J lost 6 bases. The CDR3 has 15 amino acids. CDR3 nucleotides: TGTGCCAGCAGCGGGACTAGCGGGGGGCCTGATACGCAGTATTTT. This gives the protein CASSGTSGGPDTQYF.

This clonotype was counted between two and nine times. V is TRBV19 and J is TRBJ2-1; TRBD1 matches 12 bases. Trimming took 3 bases from V and 7 from J; bases not matched to a gene: 10. This CDR3 region has 17 residues. Germline values: CDR1 LNHDA, CDR2 SQIVND (reference sequence). This CDR3 reads CASSMNRDRGLMNEQFF. The CDR3 DNA sequence: TGTGCCAGTAGTATGAACCGGGACAGGGGGCTAATGAATGAGCAGTTCTTC.

This clonotype was observed a few times. V gene TRBV10-3 combines with J gene TRBJ1-3; D is possibly TRBD1 (5 bases). The V and J ends lost 2 bases and 0 bases respectively, with 14 bases between them. CDR3 length equals 17 residues. Germline lookup yields CDR1 ENHRY and CDR2 SYGVKD. The CDR3 DNA reads as TGTGCCATCAGTGAGCGGGGACGGGAGATCTCTGGAAACACCATATATTTT. As protein: CAISERGREISGNTIYF.

This clonotype was observed a handful of times. V and J are TRBV7-6 and TRBJ2-1; TRBD1 matches 7 bases. Germline V gives CDR1 SGHVS, CDR2 FNYEAQ. V lost 3 bases and J lost 0; bases outside the gene matches: 11. There are 18 residues in the CDR3. In DNA form, the CDR3 reads TGTGCCAGCAGCTTCACGATGTACGGGACAGACTCCTACAATGAGCAGTTCTTC. Its translation is CASSFTMYGTDSYNEQFF.

This clonotype was observed a few times. The chain couples TRBV6-1 to TRBJ2-7, with D perhaps TRBD1 or TRBD2 (5 bases each). The length of the CDR3 is 14 residues. CDR1 and CDR2 from the germline V gene are MNHNS and SASEGT. V lost 6 bases and J 2 bases, leaving 14 bases between the germline ends. The CDR3 DNA follows: TGTGCCAGCAGCTATCCGGGACGGCCCTACGAGCAGTACGTC. Its translation: CASSYPGRPYEQYV.

This clonotype occurred once. CDR3 in DNA: TGTGCCATCAGTAGAAAGACTAGCGCTGTACACAATGAGCAGTTCTTC. Its translation: CAISRKTSAVHNEQFF. V usage is TRBV10-3 and J usage is TRBJ2-1; 8 bases map to TRBD2. The V and J ends lost 5 bases and 5 bases, in that order; junction bases with no gene match: 11. Germline CDR1 is ENHRY and CDR2 is SYGVKD. The CDR3 is 16 amino acids.

This clonotype was counted a few times. The rearrangement joins TRBV7-8 to TRBJ2-4; either TRBD1 or TRBD2 may supply D (6 bases each). This CDR3 comprises 14 residues. Germline lookup yields CDR1 SGHVS and CDR2 FQNEAQ. Between the trimmed V and J ends, which lost 6 bases and 4 bases, there was a span of 13 bases. As DNA, the CDR3 is TGTGCCAGCAGTGGGTGGGGGGCAAAAAACATTCAGTACTTC. It codes for CASSGWGAKNIQYF.

V and J are TRBV7-8 and TRBJ1-4; tentatively, D is TRBD1 (5 bases). V was shortened by 3 bases and J by 0 bases, with 14 bases between the two germline ends. Looked up from germline, CDR1 is SGHVS and CDR2 is FQNEAQ. The CDR3 totals 17 residues. The DNA of the CDR3 is TGTGCCAGCAGCTTGGGGCTCGTCACAGCAACTAATGAAAAACTGTTTTTT. Protein sequence: CASSLGLVTATNEKLFF.

This clonotype occurred many times. The chain carries TRBV20-1 and TRBJ1-3; TRBD1 might be the D (6 bases). The V gene lost 2 bases and the J gene lost 1 base, with 6 bases spanning the gap. The germline gives CDR1 DFQATT, CDR2 SNEGSKA (reference sequence). The CDR3 is 13 amino acids. This CDR3 reads CSARRGSGNTIYF. The CDR3 nucleotides read TGCAGTGCTAGAAGGGGGTCTGGAAACACCATATATTTT.

In its sample, this clonotype was seen many times. V is TRBV7-6 and J is TRBJ1-1, with D perhaps TRBD1 (5 bases). Germline CDR1 reads SGHVS; CDR2 reads FNYEAQ. The CDR3 totals 12 residues. V gave up 2 bases and J gave up 10 bases, with 11 bases separating them. CDR3 sequence reads: CASSLQGGRAFF. The CDR3 bases are TGTGCCAGCAGCTTACAGGGAGGTAGAGCTTTCTTT.